The rows below give T cell receptor beta chains drawn from one sample of a study of T cells in Graves' hyperthyroidism and ophthalmopathy. TCRdb called the multiplex PCR reads again in MiXCR, with one record for every CDR3 protein. The sample consists of around 190,000 distinct CDR3 sequences, over 15% of them appearing once. The source material was blood. These receptor sequences come from a woman in her forties or fifties with Graves' hyperthyroidism. Both conserved end residues are part of each CDR3. The D gene is left open where the match is weak. Where a row states a size, it is once, few, many or the class of an expanded clone; other rows omit it.

V gene	J gene	clone size	D gene	CDR3 DNA	CDR3 protein
TRBV29-1	TRBJ1-1	many	NA	TGCAGCGTTGAAAGGGGGAACACTGAAGCTTTCTTT	CSVERGNTEAFF
TRBV12-3/TRBV12-4	TRBJ2-3	many	NA	TGTGCCAGCAGTTTATGGAGGGCTGGGACAGATACGCAGTATTTT	CASSLWRAGTDTQYF
TRBV4-1	TRBJ2-2	few	TRBD1	TGCGCCAGCAGCCAAGATTGGGACAGGGGTTGGACCGGGGAGCTGTTTTTT	CASSQDWDRGWTGELFF
TRBV19	TRBJ1-2	many	NA	TGTGCCGCCGCTGATCACGCTAACTATGGCTACACCTTC	CAAADHANYGYTF
TRBV20-1	TRBJ1-1	few	NA	TGCAGTGCCACCGACAGATTCGCACGCAACACTGAAGCTTTCTTT	CSATDRFARNTEAFF
TRBV7-9	TRBJ1-6	many	NA	TGTGCCAGCAGCTTACCAACTGGGGGATCACCCCTCCACTTT	CASSLPTGGSPLHF
TRBV28	TRBJ1-1	many	NA	TGTGCCAGCAGTGGGGAGAGGGGGACTGAAGCTTTCTTT	CASSGERGTEAFF
TRBV5-5	TRBJ1-4	many	NA	TGTGCCAGCAGCTTGGGAGGCCTCGGGGATGAAAAACTGTTTTTT	CASSLGGLGDEKLFF
TRBV20-1	TRBJ1-2	few	TRBD1	TGCAGTGCTAGGGACGGACAGGGGTCCTATGGCTACACCTTC	CSARDGQGSYGYTF
TRBV6-1	TRBJ2-1	NA	TRBD2	TGTGCCAGCAGTTTCCTCGGGGGTAGCGGGGGAGAGTACAATGAGCAGTTCTTC	CASSFLGGSGGEYNEQFF
TRBV7-6	TRBJ2-7	few	TRBD2	TGTGCCAGCAGCATAGAGACTAGCGGGCGGCACTACGAGCAGTACTTC	CASSIETSGRHYEQYF
TRBV7-3	TRBJ1-2	many	TRBD1	TGTGCCAGCAGCGGGCCAGGGGGCTATGGCTACACCTTC	CASSGPGGYGYTF
TRBV7-9	TRBJ1-1	many	TRBD1	TGTGCCAGCAGCTTGGACAGGGGGTCTGAAGCTTTCTTT	CASSLDRGSEAFF
TRBV7-9	TRBJ2-7	few	NA	TGTGCCAGCAGCTTAGATGCTACTTACGAGCAGTACTTC	CASSLDATYEQYF
TRBV28	TRBJ2-7	many	NA	TGTGCCAGCAGTTTATCAGGTCAGGGGCCCCACGAGCAGTACTTC	CASSLSGQGPHEQYF
TRBV18	TRBJ2-2	NA	TRBD1	TGTGCCAGCTCACGACAGGGGGCCCGTCACTGGACCGGGGAGCTGTTTTTT	CASSRQGARHWTGELFF
TRBV5-6	TRBJ2-1	NA	TRBD2	TGTGCCAGCAGCTTTGGTACTAGCGGGTATGGTGAGCAGTTCTTC	CASSFGTSGYGEQFF
TRBV7-9	TRBJ2-2	NA	TRBD2	TGTGCCAGCAGCTGGACTAGCGGGATAGGTTGGACCGGGGAGCTGTTTTTT	CASSWTSGIGWTGELFF
TRBV12-3/TRBV12-4	TRBJ1-2	many	NA	TGTGCCAGCAGCCCCCGGTGGGGAGACTATGGCTACACCTTC	CASSPRWGDYGYTF
TRBV6-1	TRBJ1-2	few	NA	TGTGCCAGCAGGAGGGGAGAGGGAAGCTATGGCTACACCTTC	CASRRGEGSYGYTF
TRBV20-1	TRBJ1-2	many	NA	TGCAGTGCTAGAGGGTCTGAGCGGGGAGGCTACACCTTC	CSARGSERGGYTF
TRBV3-1	TRBJ1-3	many	NA	TGTGCCAGCAGCCAAGATTTCACTTTAGCTGGAAACACCATATATTTT	CASSQDFTLAGNTIYF
TRBV12-3/TRBV12-4	TRBJ1-5	many	NA	TGTGCCAGCAGTTTGAAAGGGTGGCAGCCCCAGCATTTT	CASSLKGWQPQHF
TRBV4-1	TRBJ2-5	NA	NA	TGCGCCAGCAGCCAGCCCCCGCTTTCTCTAGTGCAGGTTCACGAGACCCAGTACTTC	CASSQPPLSLVQVHETQYF
TRBV5-1	TRBJ1-6	many	NA	TGCGCCAGCAGCTTCCGGGGAAATTCACCCCTCCACTTT	CASSFRGNSPLHF
TRBV7-3	TRBJ2-7	many	NA	TGTGCCAGCAGCTTAAGAGGGCAGGGGCTCTCCTACGAGCAGTACTTC	CASSLRGQGLSYEQYF
TRBV20-1	TRBJ2-1	many	TRBD1	TGCAGTGCTAGAGAGGACAGGGTATACAATGAGCAGTTCTTC	CSAREDRVYNEQFF
TRBV6-1	TRBJ2-5	many	TRBD2	TGTGCCAGCAGTGACCTGCGACTAGCGGGGGCAAACCAAGAGACCCAGTACTTC	CASSDLRLAGANQETQYF
TRBV14	TRBJ2-3	many	NA	TGTGCCAGCAGCCAAGAAGAGGGGACTCACACAGATACGCAGTATTTT	CASSQEEGTHTDTQYF
TRBV7-9	TRBJ2-1	many	TRBD2	TGTGCCAGCAGCTTCCTAGCGGGGGGAATCAATGAGCAGTTCTTC	CASSFLAGGINEQFF
TRBV6-1	TRBJ2-7	many	NA	TGTGCCAGCAGGCCCAGCGGGTTAGCCTACGAGCAGTACTTC	CASRPSGLAYEQYF
TRBV7-2	TRBJ1-2	NA	NA	TGTGCCAGCACCCCGATGACAGGTTTCGGGGGCTACACCTTC	CASTPMTGFGGYTF